This entry lists 14 T cell receptor beta chains sequenced from one sample in a study of CD8 T cells in Susac syndrome. When the RNA was reverse transcribed, random hexamers were used with an input of roughly 0.5 to 1 ug. TCRdb processed the immunoSEQ multiplex PCR reads anew with MiXCR; each CDR3 protein has one entry. In the table there are approximately 300,000 distinct CDR3 sequences, 70% to 90% of which are singletons. Specimen: CD8+ T cells from PBMCs. Receptors originate from a human donor with multiple sclerosis.

The J gene is TRBJ2-7, the V gene TRBV28, with D possibly matching TRBD1 (6 bases). The CDR3 covers 14 residues. Per the germline V gene, CDR1 is MDHEN and CDR2 is SYDVKM. Trimming removed 8 bases at V and 0 bases at J, with 14 bases between. Here the CDR3 reads CASGGTPSSYEQYF. The DNA of the CDR3 is TGTGCCAGCGGGGGCACACCGAGCTCCTACGAGCAGTACTTC.

The rearrangement uses TRBV29-1 and TRBJ2-3; 9 nucleotides agree with TRBD2. This CDR3 contains 14 residues. CDR1 is SQVTM, CDR2 ANQGSEA, per germline. J was trimmed by 3 bases and V by 5 bases; bases with no gene match: 6. The CDR3 DNA reads as TGCAGCGTTAATGCGGGAGGGCCGACAGATACGCAGTATTTT. Encoded protein: CSVNAGGPTDTQYF.

This clonotype occurred a few times. The V gene is TRBV6-1, the J gene TRBJ2-6; 7 positions agree with TRBD2. CDR3 size: 17 residues. Losses at the gene ends were 2 bases for V and 3 bases for J; bases not matched to a gene: 7. In germline, CDR1 is MNHNS, CDR2 SASEGT. The CDR3 loop reads CASSELAGVVGANVLTF. The CDR3 DNA reads as TGTGCCAGCAGTGAACTGGCGGGAGTGGTTGGGGCCAACGTCCTGACTTTC.

This clonotype was counted once. The chain uses TRBV10-3 and TRBJ2-7; D not resolved. The length of the CDR3 is 14 residues. V was cut by 6 bases and J by 2 bases, with 14 bases left in between. Per germline, CDR1 ENHRY and CDR2 SYGVKD. The chain's CDR3 is CAISRPTEAYEQYF. CDR3 DNA sequence: TGTGCCATCAGCCGACCCACAGAGGCCTACGAGCAGTACTTC.

This clonotype was observed once. The V call is TRBV7-9, the J call TRBJ2-2; no clear D. Trimming removed 3 bases at V and 7 bases at J, with 12 bases between. From germline, CDR1 is SEHNR and CDR2 FQNEAQ (reference sequence). The CDR3 has 14 residues. CDR3 in DNA: TGTGCCAGCAGCTTCAGGCCCACCCACGGGGAGCTGTTTTTT. Its protein is CASSFRPTHGELFF.

The chain employs TRBV7-7 and TRBJ1-1, with TRBD1 matching over 9 bases. The CDR3 contains 14 residues. CDR1 SSHAT and CDR2 FNYEAQ come from the germline V gene (reference sequence). The CDR3 region is CAAPARQGGTEAFF. The CDR3 nucleotides read TGTGCTGCCCCCGCGCGACAGGGGGGCACTGAAGCTTTCTTT.

This clonotype was found once. The chain recombines TRBV10-3 with TRBJ2-6, with a possible D match to TRBD1 (6 bases). Germline lookup yields CDR1 ENHRY and CDR2 SYGVKD. The V and J ends lost 10 bases and 4 bases respectively, with 17 bases between them. CDR3 length equals 15 residues. CDR3 loop: CATTDSPAGANVLTF. CDR3 sequence (DNA): TGTGCCACCACGGACAGCCCCGCCGGGGCCAACGTCCTGACTTTC.

The chain recombines TRBV7-9 with TRBJ1-1, with 8 bases aligning to TRBD1. This CDR3 has 15 residues. Germline CDR1 is SEHNR and CDR2 is FQNEAQ (reference sequence). The trim removed 6 bases at V and 0 bases at J, leaving 6 bases unmatched. For the CDR3, the DNA is TGTGCCAGCAGTAAGGACAGGGCGCTGAACACTGAAGCTTTCTTT. Translated, it gives CASSKDRALNTEAFF.

This chain connects TRBV20-1 to TRBJ2-7; 13 bases map to TRBD2. The CDR3 extends over 16 amino acids. In germline, CDR1 is DFQATT, CDR2 SNEGSKA (reference sequence). With 5 bases clipped from V and 0 bases from J, the junction kept 7 bases outside the gene matches. This CDR3 reads CSARSTSGGDSYEQYF. DNA of the CDR3: TGCAGTGCTCGAAGCACTAGCGGGGGGGACTCCTACGAGCAGTACTTC.

CDR3 amino acids: CASSLEDRTQGTQYF. The DNA for the CDR3 is TGTGCCAGCAGTCTCGAGGACAGGACCCAGGGGACCCAGTACTTC. The genes are TRBV7-9 and TRBJ2-5, with TRBD1 identical over 7 bases. The length of the CDR3 is 15 residues. The junction had 14 bases not matched to a gene; V was cut back by 6 bases and J by 7 bases. Germline values: CDR1 SEHNR, CDR2 FQNEAQ (reference sequence).

The rearrangement uses TRBV4-1 and TRBJ2-1; 7 bases fit TRBD1. The V segment lost 0 bases and the J segment 2 bases; nucleotides outside the gene matches: 4. This CDR3 region has 16 residues. Germline V gene sequence: CDR1 MGHRA, CDR2 YSYEKL. The DNA of the CDR3 is TGCGCCAGCAGCCAAGAACCGGGACAGACCTACAATGAGCAGTTCTTC. This translates into CASSQEPGQTYNEQFF.

This chain uses TRBV4-1 with TRBJ1-4; D may be TRBD1 (6 bases). Germline loops: CDR1 MGHRA, CDR2 YSYEKL. This CDR3 is built from 16 residues. Between the trimmed V and J ends, which lost 4 bases and 3 bases, there was a span of 15 bases. CDR3 sequence (DNA): TGCGCCAGCAGCCCAATAGGGGGGGCGGCTAATGAAAAACTGTTTTTT. It yields the protein CASSPIGGAANEKLFF.

This sequence joins TRBV5-4 and TRBJ2-2, with D perhaps given as TRBD1 or TRBD2 (5 bases each). Trimming removed 3 bases at V and 3 bases at J, with 18 bases between. Germline CDR1 is SGHNT and CDR2 is YYREEE (reference sequence). The CDR3 has 17 amino acids. The CDR3 loop reads CASSSPPGGVDTGELFF. CDR3 nucleotides: TGTGCCAGCAGCTCGCCACCTGGGGGAGTAGACACCGGGGAGCTGTTTTTT.

The chain combines TRBV28 with TRBJ2-5; D might be TRBD1 (6 bases). This CDR3 is built from 16 residues. V lost 6 bases to trimming and J lost 4 bases, with 21 bases between them. CDR1 and CDR2 (germline): MDHEN, SYDVKM. Written as DNA, the CDR3 is TGTGCCAGCAGAACAGGGATTGGATTTAGTGGAGAGACCCAGTACTTC. Its protein is CASRTGIGFSGETQYF.